This T cell receptor beta chain derives from a study of T cell clones after liver transplantation. Study details: Standard immunosuppression, with no induction, continued until 12-24 months after transplant. Study-wide results and limits: These preliminary findings come from unstandardized post-transplant sampling times.

For this clone: No antigen is known for it.

Sorting of unstimulated PBMCs yielded separate CD3+CD4+ and CD3+CD8+ fractions. Sequencing used immunoSEQ multiplex PCR; TCRdb keeps in-frame clones, though not all of them. The table shows tens of thousands of clones, with 60% to 80% occurring only once. Germline V gene data show CDR1 as LNHDA and CDR2 as SQIVND (reference sequence). The length of the CDR3 is 14 residues. After removal of 3 bases from V and 5 bases from J, the junction contained 3 bases not matched to a gene. The TCR originated in a human patient who received a liver transplant. The T cells may come from the graft donor. Sample: CD4+ T cells from blood, taken at the 22-month timepoint. V and J are TRBV19 and TRBJ1-5; TRBD1 matches at 8 bases. CDR3 amino acids: CASSIKQGDQPQHF. CDR3 nucleotide sequence: TGTGCCAGTAGTATTAAACAGGGGGATCAGCCCCAGCATTTT.